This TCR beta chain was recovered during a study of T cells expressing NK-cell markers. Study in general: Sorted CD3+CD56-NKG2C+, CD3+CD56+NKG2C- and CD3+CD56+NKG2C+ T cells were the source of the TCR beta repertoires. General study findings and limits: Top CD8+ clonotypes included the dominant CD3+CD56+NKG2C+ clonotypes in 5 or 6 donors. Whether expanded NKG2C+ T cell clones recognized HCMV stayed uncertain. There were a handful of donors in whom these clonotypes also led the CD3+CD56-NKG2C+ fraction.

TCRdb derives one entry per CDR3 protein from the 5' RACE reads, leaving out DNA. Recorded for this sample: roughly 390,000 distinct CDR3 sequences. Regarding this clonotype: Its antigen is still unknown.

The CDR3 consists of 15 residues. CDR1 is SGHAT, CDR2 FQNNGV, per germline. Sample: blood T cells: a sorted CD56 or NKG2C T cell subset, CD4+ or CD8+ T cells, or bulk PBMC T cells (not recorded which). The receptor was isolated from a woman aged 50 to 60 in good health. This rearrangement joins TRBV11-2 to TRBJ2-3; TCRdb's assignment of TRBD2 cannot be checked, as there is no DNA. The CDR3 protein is CASSWGGLRTDTQYF.